The clone carrying this T cell receptor (beta chain) was seen just once. The antigen remains undetermined. Profiling of TCR beta VDJ combinations and CDR3 sequences used genomic DNA as template. TCRdb ran MiXCR on the reads and lists one entry per CDR3 protein. The sample lists around 200,000 distinct CDR3 sequences; nearly 50% were seen once. CD8+CD57+ cell expansion, shown by flow cytometry, had occurred in the patients selected for sequencing. In all patients, the disease was severe acquired aplastic anemia. Germline-derived CDR1 and CDR2 are SGDLS and YYNGEE. Trimming cost V 0 bases and J 1 base, with 10 bases left between them. The CDR3 has 15 amino acids. The sample belongs to a study of CD8+CD57+ T cells in acquired aplastic anemia. As for the study in general: Mean yield of DNA from sorted CD4+ and CD8+ cells was 3 to 3.5 ug. Study outcomes and limitations: Researchers report that around 30 CD8+ CDR3 sequences appeared in both patients and controls.

Input material: sorted CD4+, CD8+, or CD8+CD57+ T cells (not recorded which) from PBMCs. The TCR sequence derives from a human donor with aplastic anemia. V gene TRBV9 combines with J gene TRBJ2-5, with D perhaps TRBD1 (5 bases). The CDR3 DNA is TGTGCCAGCAGCGTAGGGACACTCCCCCAAGAGACCCAGTACTTC. Protein product: CASSVGTLPQETQYF.